Here is one T cell receptor (beta chain) with its context. The source of the sample is a study of blood T cell repertoires in COVID-19. Germline assignment: CDR1 SGHAT and CDR2 FQNNGV. CDR3 size: 14 residues. The V gene lost 4 bases and the J gene lost 3 bases, with 10 bases spanning the gap. Repertoires were generated with immunoSEQ multiplex PCR, while TCRdb's copy carries only in-frame clones and drops some. The repertoire holds some 420,000 clones, with 80% to 90% as singletons. The source material was PBMCs or T cells enriched from blood (not recorded which). The sequence derives from a man in his thirties or forties who had recovered from COVID-19. The J gene is TRBJ2-1, the V gene TRBV11-2, with D maybe TRBD2 (6 bases). CDR3 residues: CASSSWRGYNEQFF. Written as DNA, the CDR3 is TGTGCCAGCAGCTCATGGCGGGGCTACAATGAGCAGTTCTTC.